This T cell receptor beta chain was found in a study of blood T cell repertoires in COVID-19. Study-level background: PBMCs, B-cell-depleted T cells, or T cells provided the cDNA or gDNA that made up the material.

Repertoires were generated with immunoSEQ multiplex PCR, while TCRdb's copy carries only in-frame clones and drops some. The repertoire holds about 160,000 clones, with just under 85% as singletons. CDR3 length equals 13 residues. V was pared by 5 bases and J by 6 bases, with 11 bases between. The chain combines TRBV12-3 or TRBV12-4 with TRBJ2-1, with D maybe TRBD2 (6 bases). The sequenced material came from peripheral blood. The clonotype comes from a woman of 80 years or more with acute or convalescent COVID-19. The CDR3 sequence is CASSTGEGNEQFF. CDR3 DNA sequence: TGTGCCAGCAGTACGGGAGAGGGCAATGAGCAGTTCTTC.